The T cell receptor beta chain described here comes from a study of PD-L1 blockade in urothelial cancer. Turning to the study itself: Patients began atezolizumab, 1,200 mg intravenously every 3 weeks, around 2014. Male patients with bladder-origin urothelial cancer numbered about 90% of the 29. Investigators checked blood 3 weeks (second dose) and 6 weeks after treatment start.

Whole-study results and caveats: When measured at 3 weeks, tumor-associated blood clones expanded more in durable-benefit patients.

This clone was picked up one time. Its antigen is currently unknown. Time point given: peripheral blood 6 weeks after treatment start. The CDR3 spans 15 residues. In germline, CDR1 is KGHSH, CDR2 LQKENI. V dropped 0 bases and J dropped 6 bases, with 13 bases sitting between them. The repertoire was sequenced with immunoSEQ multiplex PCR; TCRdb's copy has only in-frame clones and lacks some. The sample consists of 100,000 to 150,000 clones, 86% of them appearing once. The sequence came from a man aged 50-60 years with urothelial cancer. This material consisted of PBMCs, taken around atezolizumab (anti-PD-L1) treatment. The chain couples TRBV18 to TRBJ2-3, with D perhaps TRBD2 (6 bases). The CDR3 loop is CASSPPKPGVDTQYF. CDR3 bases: TGTGCCAGCTCACCACCTAAGCCGGGAGTGGATACGCAGTATTTT.